This TCR beta chain was captured by sequencing in a study of CD4+ T cells in melanoma. The V gene's germline CDR1 is MNHEY and CDR2 SVGAGI. The CDR3 sequence is 14 residues long. The V gene lost 6 bases and the J gene lost 3 bases, with 11 bases spanning the gap. The table came from immunoSEQ multiplex PCR; TCRdb's copy has only in-frame clones and leaves some out. The repertoire includes approximately 5,700 clones, less than 70% of them detected once, and approximately 24% sits in the top ten. The chain employs TRBV6-5 and TRBJ2-2, with D possibly called TRBD1 or TRBD2 (5 bases each). The specimen was cells from a culture (not recorded whether cultured in vitro). This TCR derives from a human donor with melanoma. In DNA form, the CDR3 reads TGTGCCAGCAGGTGGGACGGTTACACCGGGGAGCTGTTTTTT. It is translated as CASRWDGYTGELFF.